This T cell receptor beta chain was observed in a study of shared clonotypes between healthy human individuals. Overall study: Three plates were used per donor for CD4 naive, three for CD4 memory, two for CD8 naive and one for CD8 memory.

Libraries were prepared by immunoSEQ multiplex PCR; TCRdb keeps only in-frame clonotypes and omits some of them. Counted here are some 2,100,000 clones, almost 96% occurring once; the ten biggest clones make up roughly 0.13%. The CDR3 sequence is 16 residues long. The V gene's germline CDR1 is SGHRS and CDR2 YFSETQ. The V end lost 0 bases, the J end lost 2 bases, and 13 bases lay between the germline ends. The sequence was obtained from a man between 18 and 29 years old in good health. The material sequenced was naive CD4+ T cells sorted from blood. Subset described: CD45RA+ positively selected. The rearrangement uses TRBV5-1 and TRBJ2-3; D is uncertain. The CDR3 sequence is CASSLGSSTTTDTQYF. CDR3 bases: TGCGCCAGCAGCTTGGGGTCGTCGACGACCACAGATACGCAGTATTTT.